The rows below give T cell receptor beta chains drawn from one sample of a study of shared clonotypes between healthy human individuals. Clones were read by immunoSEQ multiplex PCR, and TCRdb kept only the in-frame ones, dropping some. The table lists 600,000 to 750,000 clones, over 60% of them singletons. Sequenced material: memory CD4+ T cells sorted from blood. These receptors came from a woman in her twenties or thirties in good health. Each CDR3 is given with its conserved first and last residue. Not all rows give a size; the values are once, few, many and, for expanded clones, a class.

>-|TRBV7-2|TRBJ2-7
CASSYLRLHGSYEQYF
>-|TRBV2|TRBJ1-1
CASNVVNTEAFF
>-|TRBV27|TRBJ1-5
CASSSRQGGQPQHF
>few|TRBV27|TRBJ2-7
CASSLYRGRNEQYF
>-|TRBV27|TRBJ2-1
CASSSAGGTYNEQFF
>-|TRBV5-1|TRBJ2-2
CASSLATGPGELFF
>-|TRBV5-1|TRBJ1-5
CASSLGTGGDQPQHF
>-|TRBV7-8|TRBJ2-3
CASSLGGSPSTDTQYF
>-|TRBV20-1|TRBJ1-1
CSALDVEAFF
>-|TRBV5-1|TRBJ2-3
CASSLEGHGTDTQYF
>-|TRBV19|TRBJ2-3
CASSIESRRALTDTQYF
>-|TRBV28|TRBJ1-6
CASLTGLTSPLHF
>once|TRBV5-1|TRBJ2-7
CASSLSGIYEQYF
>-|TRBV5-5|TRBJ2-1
CASSLARTIPSYNEQFF
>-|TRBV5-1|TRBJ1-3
CASSDTAGNTIYF
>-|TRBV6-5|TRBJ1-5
CASSYSKAGGSQPQHF
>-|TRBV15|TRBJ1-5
CATSDQDRGYEPQHF
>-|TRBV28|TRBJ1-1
CASSSHGNTEAFF
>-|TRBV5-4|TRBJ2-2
CASSKGGVSTGELFF
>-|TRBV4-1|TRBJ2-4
CASSPGPRNIQYF
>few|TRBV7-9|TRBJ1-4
CASSRNEKLFF
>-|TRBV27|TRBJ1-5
CASSSNGQVGNQPQHF
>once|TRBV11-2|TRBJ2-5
CASSPRLEETQYF
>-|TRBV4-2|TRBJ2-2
CASSQDAGGVLGELFF